This T cell receptor beta chain was identified during a study of cytomegalovirus exposure and HLA in healthy donors. Study results and caveats: In a later analysis, HLA-associated TCR beta chains were more clonally expanded than equally common others. A few CMV-associated chains proved CMV antigen-specific in vitro.

Vbeta (60) and Jbeta (13) primers were used in the PCR. Sequencing used immunoSEQ multiplex PCR; TCRdb keeps in-frame clones, though not all of them. The data contain about 160,000 clones, around 81% of them singletons. With regard to this clone: Its target is unknown.

The origin of this receptor is a woman in her 40s in good health and CMV-seronegative. The source material was PBMCs.

CDR3 DNA sequence: TGTGCCAGCAGTGGGGTGACAGGGCTCAGGGATTCACCCCTCCACTTT. Its protein is CASSGVTGLRDSPLHF. The rearrangement links TRBV6-1 to TRBJ1-6, with 7 bases identical to TRBD1. The length of the CDR3 is 16 residues. Looked up from germline, CDR1 is MNHNS and CDR2 is SASEGT. V dropped 4 bases and J dropped 8; count of bases not matched to a gene: 11.